The source of this TCR beta chain is a study of OX40 agonist ivuxolimab in advanced cancers. Researchers took blood at baseline, on cycle 4 day 1, and on cycle 7 day 1. The repertoire was sequenced with immunoSEQ multiplex PCR; TCRdb's copy has only in-frame clones and lacks some. The sample shows tens of thousands of clones, over 75% of them seen only once. As for this clone: Its antigen is undetermined.

Study-wide results and caveats: Averaging showed that CD8+ T cells had more expanded clones than CD4+ did. Part of the nonresponder group also had normalized T-cell clonal expansion that was low. Researchers did not establish what antigens the expanded peripheral T cells target.

This specimen was CD4+ or CD8+ T cells sorted from blood, taken in a trial of the OX40 agonist ivuxolimab. This TCR was recovered from an adult with an advanced solid tumor such as melanoma, head and neck, liver or kidney cancer.

The CDR3 coding sequence is TGTGCCAGCAGTTTTGGACGTAAGAACACTGAAGCTTTCTTT. This translates into CASSFGRKNTEAFF. The rearrangement joins TRBV27 to TRBJ1-1; D is ambiguous. CDR3 size: 14 residues. Trimming removed 3 bases from V and 1 base from J, with 9 bases in between. CDR1 and CDR2 (germline): MNHEY, SMNVEV (reference sequence).